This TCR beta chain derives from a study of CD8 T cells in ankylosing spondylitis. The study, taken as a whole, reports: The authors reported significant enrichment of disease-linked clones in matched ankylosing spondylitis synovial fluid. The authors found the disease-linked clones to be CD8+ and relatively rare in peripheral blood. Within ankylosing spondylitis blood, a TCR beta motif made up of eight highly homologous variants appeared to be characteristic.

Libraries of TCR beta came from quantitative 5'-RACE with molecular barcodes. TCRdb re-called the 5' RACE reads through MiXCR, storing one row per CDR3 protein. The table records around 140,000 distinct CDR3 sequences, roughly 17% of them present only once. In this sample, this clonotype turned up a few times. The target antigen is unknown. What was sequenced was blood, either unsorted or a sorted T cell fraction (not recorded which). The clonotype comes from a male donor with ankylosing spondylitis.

The CDR3 here is CASSLAGVGYTGELFF. DNA of the CDR3: TGCGCCAGCAGCTTGGCCGGGGTAGGGTACACCGGGGAGCTGTTTTTT. The chain employs TRBV5-1 and TRBJ2-2, with D possibly being TRBD2 (5 bases). The germline CDR1 and CDR2 sequences are SGHRS and YFSETQ. Trimming took off 0 bases at V and 3 bases at J, with 12 bases between the two ends. The CDR3 contains 16 residues. Filled out from reference TRBV5-1 and TRBJ2-2, the complete variable domain reads KAGVTQTPRYLIKTRGQQVTLSCSPISGHRSVSWYQQTPGQGLQFLFEYFSETQRNKGNFPGRFSGRQFSNSRSEMNVSTLELGDSALYLCASSLAGVGYTGELFFGEGSRLTVL.